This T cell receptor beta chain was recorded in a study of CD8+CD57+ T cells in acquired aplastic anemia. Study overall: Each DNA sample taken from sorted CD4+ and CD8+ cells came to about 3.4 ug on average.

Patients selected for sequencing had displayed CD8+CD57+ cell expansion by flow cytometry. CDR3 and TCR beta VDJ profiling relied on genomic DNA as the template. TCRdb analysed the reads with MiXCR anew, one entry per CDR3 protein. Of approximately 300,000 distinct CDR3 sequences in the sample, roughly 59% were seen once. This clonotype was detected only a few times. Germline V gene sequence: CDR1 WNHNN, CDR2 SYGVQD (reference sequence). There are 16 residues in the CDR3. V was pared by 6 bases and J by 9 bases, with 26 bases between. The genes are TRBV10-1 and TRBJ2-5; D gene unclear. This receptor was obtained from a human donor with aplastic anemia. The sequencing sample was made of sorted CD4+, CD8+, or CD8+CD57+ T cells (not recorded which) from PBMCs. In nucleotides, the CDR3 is TGCGCCAGCAGGTGCGGTCGGTCGGCCGTCCTAGGGTCCCAGTACTTC. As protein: CASRCGRSAVLGSQYF.